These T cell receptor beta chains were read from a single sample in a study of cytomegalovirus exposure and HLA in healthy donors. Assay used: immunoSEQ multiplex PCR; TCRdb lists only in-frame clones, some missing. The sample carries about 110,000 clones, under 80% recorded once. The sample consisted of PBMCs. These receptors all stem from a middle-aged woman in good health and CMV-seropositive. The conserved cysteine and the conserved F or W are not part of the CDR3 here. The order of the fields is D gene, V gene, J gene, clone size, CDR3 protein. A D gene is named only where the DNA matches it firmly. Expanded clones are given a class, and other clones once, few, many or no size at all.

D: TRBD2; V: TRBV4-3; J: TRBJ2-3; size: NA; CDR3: ASSQAGLAGSPSTDTQY
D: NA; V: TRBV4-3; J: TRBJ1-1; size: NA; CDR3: ASSLLRGAITEAF
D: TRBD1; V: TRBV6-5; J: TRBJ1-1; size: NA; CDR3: ASSPGQGKNTEAF
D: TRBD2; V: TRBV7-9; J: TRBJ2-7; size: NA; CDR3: ASSFSAGGTNEQY
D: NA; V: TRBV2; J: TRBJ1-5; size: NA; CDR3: ATKRGSGVDNQPQH
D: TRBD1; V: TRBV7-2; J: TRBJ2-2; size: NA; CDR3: ASSLYRGLDTGELF
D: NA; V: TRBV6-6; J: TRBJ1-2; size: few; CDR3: ASSGKQGNYGYT
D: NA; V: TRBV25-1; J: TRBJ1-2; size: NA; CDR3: ASSSKGLGYGYT
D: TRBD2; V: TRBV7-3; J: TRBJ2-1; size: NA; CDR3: ASSLTPTSASYNEQF
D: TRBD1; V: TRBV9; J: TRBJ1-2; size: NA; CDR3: ASNHPGQGVGYGYT
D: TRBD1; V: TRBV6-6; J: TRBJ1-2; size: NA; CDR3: ASRAAGTGQNYGYT
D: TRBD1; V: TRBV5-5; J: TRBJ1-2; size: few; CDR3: ASSLGQGSDGYT
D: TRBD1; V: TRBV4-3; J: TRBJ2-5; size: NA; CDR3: ASSTRQGWQETQY
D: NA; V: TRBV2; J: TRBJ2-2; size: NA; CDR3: ASSETEYTGELF
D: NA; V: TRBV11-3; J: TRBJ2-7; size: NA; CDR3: ASSLAPGMEQY
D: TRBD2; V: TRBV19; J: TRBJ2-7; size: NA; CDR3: ASPLAGGGYEQY
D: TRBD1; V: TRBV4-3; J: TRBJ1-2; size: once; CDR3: ATGQGGGYT
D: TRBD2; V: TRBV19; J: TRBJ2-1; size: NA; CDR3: ASSIQLAAFYNEQF
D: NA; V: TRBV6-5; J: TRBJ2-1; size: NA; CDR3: ASSRNSGGANEQF
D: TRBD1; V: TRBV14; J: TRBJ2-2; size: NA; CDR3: ASSPPDRGVSTGELF
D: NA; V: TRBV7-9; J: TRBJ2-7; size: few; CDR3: SSSLLRLPPGAQRYEQY
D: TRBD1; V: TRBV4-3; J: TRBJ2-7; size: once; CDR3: ASSQAGQESSEQY
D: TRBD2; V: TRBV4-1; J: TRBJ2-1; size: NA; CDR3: ASSQLTSGNNEQF
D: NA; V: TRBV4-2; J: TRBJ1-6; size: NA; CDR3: ASSQDSQRGGNSPLH
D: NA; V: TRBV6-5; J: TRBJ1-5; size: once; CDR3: ASSTTQGNQPQH
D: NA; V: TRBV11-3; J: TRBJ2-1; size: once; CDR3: ASSLGGDSGNEQF
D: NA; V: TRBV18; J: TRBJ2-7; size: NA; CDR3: ASRGVYEQY
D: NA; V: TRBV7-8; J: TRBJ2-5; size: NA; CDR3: ASSPRLTRQETQY
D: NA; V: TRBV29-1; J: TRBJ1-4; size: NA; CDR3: SVGMEETDEKLF
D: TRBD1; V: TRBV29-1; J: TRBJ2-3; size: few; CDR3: SVTDQGQEY
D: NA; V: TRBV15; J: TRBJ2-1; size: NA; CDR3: ATSETGAFNEQF
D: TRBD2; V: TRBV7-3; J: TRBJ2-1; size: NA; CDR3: ASSPKSLAGLYNEQF
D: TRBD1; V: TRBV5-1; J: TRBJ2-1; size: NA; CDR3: ASSANRGSLNEQF
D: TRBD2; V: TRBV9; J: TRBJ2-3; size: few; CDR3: ASQTSGSPTDTQY
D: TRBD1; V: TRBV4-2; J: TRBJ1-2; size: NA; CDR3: ASSQVGTGNYGYT